Sequencing of this T cell receptor (beta chain) was carried out in a study of a mutant IDH1 vaccine in newly diagnosed glioma. Time point meaning: week 11, during vaccination. Every single dose of the vaccine, 300 ug of mutant IDH1 20-mer peptide, came with topical imiquimod. The CDR3 is 15 amino acids. The germline V and J ends were trimmed by 6 bases and 1 base, with 13 bases remaining between them. Germline V CDR1 and CDR2: LNHDA, SQIVND (reference sequence). The table came from immunoSEQ multiplex PCR; TCRdb's copy has only in-frame clones and leaves some out. Found here are 50,000 to 65,000 clones, less than 85% of them singletons; the top ten hold 9% to 10%. The count of this clone is one. What it binds is unknown.

The sequence was obtained from a woman between 45 and 65 years old with glioma. Sequencing used PBMCs, obtained from a glioma patient whose treatment included an IDH1 peptide vaccine. The rearrangement uses TRBV19 and TRBJ1-5, with unresolved D. The CDR3 DNA is TGTGCCAGTAGGTCAGCGGGGAGAAGCAATCAGCCCCAGCATTTT. Its translation: CASRSAGRSNQPQHF.